These T cell receptor beta chains were read from a single sample in a study of identifying expanded T cells in peripheral blood. Profiling relied on immunoSEQ multiplex PCR, and the TCRdb table lists in-frame clones only, not all of them. Among 70,000 to 100,000 clones, about 88% were seen once, and the ten largest hold 3.5% to 4.5%. Sample: blood. All receptors come from a person aged 18 to 75 in good health. The CDR3 runs from the conserved cysteine through the conserved F or W. D genes are given only for firm matches. Not every row has a clone size; where given, it reads once, few, many or a size class.

CDR3 protein,CDR3 DNA,clone size,J gene,D gene,V gene
CASNTWLLNTGELFF,TGTGCCAGCAATACCTGGCTCCTGAACACCGGGGAGCTGTTTTTT,NA,TRBJ2-2,NA,TRBV28
CASSFGTDTQYF,TGCGCCAGCAGCTTCGGCACAGATACGCAGTATTTT,NA,TRBJ2-3,NA,TRBV5-1
CASSQARGLIETQYF,TGTGCCAGCAGCCAGGCCAGGGGGCTCATAGAGACCCAGTACTTC,NA,TRBJ2-5,TRBD1,TRBV14
CASSQVMSSYEQYF,TGTGCCAGCAGCCAGGTAATGAGCTCCTACGAGCAGTACTTC,NA,TRBJ2-7,NA,TRBV14
CASSPVGERGGEELFF,TGCGCCAGCAGCCCGGTGGGGGAGCGGGGGGGCGAGGAGCTGTTTTTT,NA,TRBJ2-2,TRBD2,TRBV4-1
CASSWDSSYGQYF,TGCGCCAGCAGCTGGGACAGCTCCTACGGGCAGTACTTC,NA,TRBJ2-7,TRBD1,TRBV5-1
CASSVGLAGYEQYF,TGTGCCAGCAGCGTAGGACTAGCGGGATACGAGCAGTACTTC,NA,TRBJ2-7,TRBD2,TRBV9
CASSPLRPIGEGYTF,TGTGCCAGCTCACCACTCCGCCCGATAGGGGAGGGCTACACCTTC,NA,TRBJ1-2,NA,TRBV18
CASSLGAYNEQFF,TGTGCCAGCAGCTTAGGGGCGTACAATGAGCAGTTCTTC,NA,TRBJ2-1,NA,TRBV7-3
CASSLLGQDYGYTF,TGTGCCAGCAGTTTATTGGGACAGGACTATGGCTACACCTTC,NA,TRBJ1-2,TRBD1,TRBV28
CASSRVPGSSYEQYF,TGTGCCAGCTCCCGGGTGCCTGGCAGCTCCTACGAGCAGTACTTC,NA,TRBJ2-7,NA,TRBV6-5
CASSLLAGGTYEQYF,TGTGCCAGCAGTCTCCTGGCAGGGGGCACCTACGAGCAGTACTTC,NA,TRBJ2-7,TRBD1,TRBV6-6
CASSWTGDSNQPQHF,TGTGCCAGCAGTTGGACAGGGGATAGCAATCAGCCCCAGCATTTT,NA,TRBJ1-5,TRBD1,TRBV6-1
CASSPMSASGYTF,TGCGCCAGCAGCCCAATGTCGGCGTCGGGCTACACCTTC,few,TRBJ1-2,NA,TRBV5-1
CASSLHRGRKTYNEQFF,TGCGCCAGCAGCTTACACAGGGGGAGGAAGACCTACAATGAGCAGTTCTTC,NA,TRBJ2-1,TRBD1,TRBV5-1
CASSLGLAETGELFF,TGCGCCAGCAGCTTGGGGCTAGCGGAAACCGGGGAGCTGTTTTTT,NA,TRBJ2-2,TRBD2,TRBV5-1
CASSLRQGNQPQHF,TGTGCCAGCAGCTTACGACAGGGAAATCAGCCCCAGCATTTT,NA,TRBJ1-5,TRBD1,TRBV28
CASSLVPTGELFF,TGCGCCAGCAGCTTGGTCCCCACCGGGGAGCTGTTTTTT,NA,TRBJ2-2,NA,TRBV5-1
CASSLEGGTRNEKLFF,TGTGCCAGCAGCTTAGAGGGGGGGACACGAAATGAAAAACTGTTTTTT,NA,TRBJ1-4,NA,TRBV7-2
CASSEMAGGPNEQFF,TGTGCCAGCAGTGAAATGGCGGGGGGGCCTAATGAGCAGTTCTTC,once,TRBJ2-1,TRBD2,TRBV6-1